These T cell receptor beta chains were read from a single sample in a study of cytomegalovirus exposure and HLA in healthy donors. Method: immunoSEQ multiplex PCR; TCRdb's copy keeps in-frame clones and lacks some. The table includes 95,000 to 150,000 clones, roughly 82% detected once. Sequencing used PBMCs. These receptors originate from a human donor in good health. Each CDR3 is given with its conserved first and last residue. The order of the fields is clone size, CDR3 length, J gene, D gene, V gene, CDR3 protein, CDR3 DNA. D genes are given only for firm matches. Some rows mark clone size as missing; the rest say once, few, many or name a class of expanded clone.

abundance: NA
len: 16
j_gene: TRBJ2-3
d_gene: TRBD1
v_gene: TRBV19
CDR3aa: CASSMDRASSTDTQYF
CDR3nt: TGTGCCAGTAGTATGGACAGGGCTTCTAGCACAGATACGCAGTATTTT

abundance: NA
len: 16
j_gene: TRBJ1-4
d_gene: TRBD1
v_gene: TRBV6-5
CDR3aa: CASSSGRGHSNEKLFF
CDR3nt: TGTGCCAGCAGTTCCGGCAGGGGGCATTCTAATGAAAAACTGTTTTTT

abundance: NA
len: 15
j_gene: TRBJ2-3
d_gene: TRBD2
v_gene: TRBV5-1
CDR3aa: CASSFSGASTDTQYF
CDR3nt: TGCGCCAGCAGCTTTAGCGGGGCCAGCACAGATACGCAGTATTTT

abundance: NA
len: 15
j_gene: TRBJ2-7
d_gene: TRBD1
v_gene: TRBV5-6
CDR3aa: CASSEGQGGSYEQYF
CDR3nt: TGTGCCAGCAGCGAGGGACAGGGGGGCTCCTACGAGCAGTACTTC

abundance: NA
len: 15
j_gene: TRBJ2-2
d_gene: NA
v_gene: TRBV4-1
CDR3aa: CASSSPRGTTGELFF
CDR3nt: TGCGCCAGCAGCTCTCCACGGGGGACTACCGGGGAGCTGTTTTTT

abundance: NA
len: 14
j_gene: TRBJ2-3
d_gene: NA
v_gene: TRBV5-1
CDR3aa: CASGLNRLQDTQYF
CDR3nt: TGCGCCAGCGGCTTGAATAGGCTACAGGATACGCAGTATTTT

abundance: few
len: 14
j_gene: TRBJ1-2
d_gene: NA
v_gene: TRBV9
CDR3aa: CASTVTGRNYGYTF
CDR3nt: TGTGCCAGCACCGTGACAGGTCGCAACTATGGCTACACCTTC

abundance: NA
len: 17
j_gene: TRBJ2-1
d_gene: TRBD1
v_gene: TRBV7-2
CDR3aa: CASSLVGTGLLFNEQFF
CDR3nt: TGTGCCAGCAGCTTAGTAGGGACAGGGTTGCTTTTCAATGAGCAGTTCTTC

abundance: NA
len: 11
j_gene: TRBJ1-2
d_gene: NA
v_gene: TRBV19
CDR3aa: CASSTNYGYTF
CDR3nt: TGTGCCAGTAGTACAAATTATGGCTACACCTTC

abundance: few
len: 15
j_gene: TRBJ2-1
d_gene: NA
v_gene: TRBV27
CDR3aa: CASSQGPYPKDEQFF
CDR3nt: TGTGCCAGCAGTCAGGGGCCGTACCCGAAGGATGAGCAGTTCTTC

abundance: NA
len: 13
j_gene: TRBJ1-5
d_gene: NA
v_gene: TRBV18
CDR3aa: CASSPGTDQPQHF
CDR3nt: TGTGCCAGCTCCCCAGGTACGGATCAGCCCCAGCATTTT

abundance: NA
len: 16
j_gene: TRBJ1-1
d_gene: NA
v_gene: TRBV5-1
CDR3aa: CASSLGGFAGNTEAFF
CDR3nt: TGCGCCAGCAGCTTGGGGGGCTTTGCTGGGAACACTGAAGCTTTCTTT

abundance: NA
len: 15
j_gene: TRBJ2-2
d_gene: TRBD1
v_gene: TRBV10-3
CDR3aa: CAITRTGGLTGELFF
CDR3nt: TGTGCCATCACCCGGACAGGGGGCTTAACCGGGGAGCTGTTTTTT

abundance: NA
len: 16
j_gene: TRBJ2-7
d_gene: TRBD2
v_gene: TRBV27
CDR3aa: CASSSPNSGSSDEQYF
CDR3nt: TGTGCCAGCAGTTCCCCAAATAGCGGGAGTAGCGACGAGCAGTACTTC

abundance: NA
len: 14
j_gene: TRBJ1-1
d_gene: TRBD1
v_gene: TRBV6-1
CDR3aa: CASSEDRGNTEAFF
CDR3nt: TGTGCCAGCAGTGAGGACAGGGGAAACACTGAAGCTTTCTTT

abundance: NA
len: 13
j_gene: TRBJ1-1
d_gene: NA
v_gene: TRBV10-3
CDR3aa: CAISPGGNTEAFF
CDR3nt: TGTGCCATCAGCCCGGGGGGGAACACTGAAGCTTTCTTT

abundance: NA
len: 15
j_gene: TRBJ2-2
d_gene: NA
v_gene: TRBV5-6
CDR3aa: CASSLGGGNTGELFF
CDR3nt: TGTGCCAGCAGCTTGGGGGGAGGTAACACCGGGGAGCTGTTTTTT

abundance: NA
len: 12
j_gene: TRBJ1-5
d_gene: NA
v_gene: TRBV6-6
CDR3aa: CASGGYNQPQHF
CDR3nt: TGTGCCAGCGGGGGGTACAATCAGCCCCAGCATTTT

abundance: NA
len: 15
j_gene: TRBJ1-5
d_gene: NA
v_gene: TRBV2
CDR3aa: CASSVPSYSNQPQHF
CDR3nt: TGTGCCAGCAGTGTACCTAGCTATAGCAATCAGCCCCAGCATTTT

abundance: once
len: 17
j_gene: TRBJ2-2
d_gene: NA
v_gene: TRBV9
CDR3aa: CASSNQRSGVGTGELFF
CDR3nt: TGTGCCAGCAGCAATCAGAGATCCGGGGTTGGCACCGGGGAGCTGTTTTTT

abundance: NA
len: 15
j_gene: TRBJ1-5
d_gene: NA
v_gene: TRBV28
CDR3aa: CASSLWDSSNQPQHF
CDR3nt: TGTGCCAGCAGTTTATGGGACAGTAGCAATCAGCCCCAGCATTTT

abundance: few
len: 15
j_gene: TRBJ2-7
d_gene: TRBD1
v_gene: TRBV5-6
CDR3aa: CASSLIDRATYEQYF
CDR3nt: TGTGCCAGCAGCTTAATAGACAGGGCCACCTACGAGCAGTACTTC

abundance: NA
len: 11
j_gene: TRBJ2-1
d_gene: NA
v_gene: TRBV30
CDR3aa: CAWSPQNEQFF
CDR3nt: TGTGCCTGGAGCCCCCAGAATGAGCAGTTCTTC

abundance: NA
len: 15
j_gene: TRBJ2-7
d_gene: NA
v_gene: TRBV15
CDR3aa: CATSRDETRTYEQYF
CDR3nt: TGTGCCACCAGCAGAGATGAGACACGCACCTACGAGCAGTACTTC

abundance: NA
len: 15
j_gene: TRBJ2-1
d_gene: NA
v_gene: TRBV5-4
CDR3aa: CASSLGASPANEQFF
CDR3nt: TGTGCCAGCAGCTTGGGAGCTAGCCCAGCCAATGAGCAGTTCTTC

abundance: NA
len: 16
j_gene: TRBJ2-3
d_gene: NA
v_gene: TRBV7-6
CDR3aa: CASSFMRSISTDTQYF
CDR3nt: TGTGCCAGCAGCTTTATGCGTTCGATTAGCACAGATACGCAGTATTTT

abundance: NA
len: 15
j_gene: TRBJ1-1
d_gene: NA
v_gene: TRBV5-1
CDR3aa: CASSLETEINTEAFF
CDR3nt: TGCGCCAGCAGCTTGGAGACTGAAATTAACACTGAAGCTTTCTTT

abundance: NA
len: 13
j_gene: TRBJ2-3
d_gene: TRBD2
v_gene: TRBV5-1
CDR3aa: CASSKRGTDTQYF
CDR3nt: TGCGCCAGCAGTAAGCGGGGAACAGATACGCAGTATTTT

abundance: NA
len: 15
j_gene: TRBJ2-7
d_gene: NA
v_gene: TRBV6-5
CDR3aa: CASSASGLNSYEQYF
CDR3nt: TGTGCCAGCAGTGCCTCGGGACTGAACTCCTACGAGCAGTACTTC

abundance: NA
len: 16
j_gene: TRBJ2-7
d_gene: TRBD2
v_gene: TRBV5-1
CDR3aa: CASSLGLGRAPYEQYF
CDR3nt: TGCGCCAGCAGCTTGGGGCTCGGGAGGGCCCCCTACGAGCAGTACTTC

abundance: once
len: 13
j_gene: TRBJ2-7
d_gene: NA
v_gene: TRBV6-6
CDR3aa: CASRSALTYEQYF
CDR3nt: TGTGCCAGCAGGAGTGCCCTTACCTACGAGCAGTACTTC

abundance: NA
len: 11
j_gene: TRBJ1-6
d_gene: TRBD1
v_gene: TRBV4-1
CDR3aa: CASSLGTELHF
CDR3nt: TGCGCCAGCAGCCTAGGGACAGAACTCCACTTT

abundance: NA
len: 15
j_gene: TRBJ2-1
d_gene: NA
v_gene: TRBV28
CDR3aa: CASTLGGSSYNEQFF
CDR3nt: TGTGCCAGCACCCTAGGAGGATCTTCCTACAATGAGCAGTTCTTC

abundance: NA
len: 13
j_gene: TRBJ2-7
d_gene: NA
v_gene: TRBV5-8
CDR3aa: CASSLQGVYEQYF
CDR3nt: TGTGCCAGCAGCTTGCAGGGTGTCTACGAGCAGTACTTC

abundance: NA
len: 15
j_gene: TRBJ1-1
d_gene: TRBD1
v_gene: TRBV7-6
CDR3aa: CASSLVQGVGTEAFF
CDR3nt: TGTGCCAGCAGCTTAGTCCAGGGGGTAGGCACTGAAGCTTTCTTT

abundance: NA
len: 17
j_gene: TRBJ1-2
d_gene: TRBD1
v_gene: TRBV9
CDR3aa: CASSVEGGAGGLYGYTF
CDR3nt: TGTGCCAGCAGCGTAGAAGGGGGGGCAGGGGGCCTCTATGGCTACACCTTC

abundance: few
len: 15
j_gene: TRBJ1-4
d_gene: TRBD1
v_gene: TRBV4-1
CDR3aa: CASSQPQGGNEKLFF
CDR3nt: TGCGCCAGCAGCCAACCCCAGGGGGGTAATGAAAAACTGTTTTTT

abundance: NA
len: 13
j_gene: TRBJ2-5
d_gene: TRBD2
v_gene: TRBV19
CDR3aa: CASTAGNQETQYF
CDR3nt: TGTGCCAGTACAGCGGGAAACCAAGAGACCCAGTACTTC

abundance: few
len: 12
j_gene: TRBJ2-1
d_gene: TRBD2
v_gene: TRBV7-6
CDR3aa: CASSSLAGGIIF
CDR3nt: TGTGCCAGCAGCTCCTTAGCGGGGGGGATAATCTTC

abundance: few
len: 17
j_gene: TRBJ1-5
d_gene: TRBD1
v_gene: TRBV27
CDR3aa: CASSLSTRGRGKEPQHF
CDR3nt: TGTGCCAGCAGTTTATCAACCAGGGGGCGGGGGAAAGAGCCCCAGCATTTT

abundance: NA
len: 15
j_gene: TRBJ2-7
d_gene: TRBD2
v_gene: TRBV27
CDR3aa: CASSPIAGGSYEQYF
CDR3nt: TGTGCCAGCAGTCCCATAGCGGGAGGGAGCTACGAGCAGTACTTC

abundance: NA
len: 16
j_gene: TRBJ2-1
d_gene: NA
v_gene: TRBV27
CDR3aa: CASSLGTGTTYNEQFF
CDR3nt: TGTGCCAGCAGTTTAGGCACAGGGACAACCTACAATGAGCAGTTCTTC

abundance: few
len: 14
j_gene: TRBJ2-1
d_gene: TRBD1
v_gene: TRBV27
CDR3aa: CASSSGTDYNEQFF
CDR3nt: TGTGCCAGCAGTTCCGGGACAGACTACAATGAGCAGTTCTTC

abundance: NA
len: 14
j_gene: TRBJ2-1
d_gene: NA
v_gene: TRBV7-9
CDR3aa: CASTLGITGDEQFF
CDR3nt: TGTGCCAGCACCCTGGGAATTACAGGAGATGAGCAGTTCTTC

abundance: NA
len: 12
j_gene: TRBJ2-5
d_gene: NA
v_gene: TRBV6-6
CDR3aa: CASSPEGETQYF
CDR3nt: TGTGCCAGCAGTCCAGAGGGAGAGACCCAGTACTTC

abundance: few
len: 13
j_gene: TRBJ1-2
d_gene: NA
v_gene: TRBV30
CDR3aa: CAWSVAGEYGYTF
CDR3nt: TGTGCCTGGAGTGTTGCAGGGGAGTATGGCTACACCTTC